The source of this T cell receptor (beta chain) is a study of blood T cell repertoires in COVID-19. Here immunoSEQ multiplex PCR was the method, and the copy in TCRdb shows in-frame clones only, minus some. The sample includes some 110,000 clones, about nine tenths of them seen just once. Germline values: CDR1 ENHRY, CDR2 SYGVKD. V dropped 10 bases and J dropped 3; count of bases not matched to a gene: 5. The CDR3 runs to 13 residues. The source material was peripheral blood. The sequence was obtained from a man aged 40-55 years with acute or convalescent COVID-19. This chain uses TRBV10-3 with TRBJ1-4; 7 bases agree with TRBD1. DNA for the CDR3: TGTGCCACCACAGGGGATTCTAATGAAAAACTGTTTTTT. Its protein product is CATTGDSNEKLFF.